This T cell receptor (beta chain) was sequenced in a study of T cells in Graves' hyperthyroidism and ophthalmopathy. On the study more broadly: Prior to any treatment, at the point of initial diagnosis, peripheral blood was collected. Study-wide findings and caveats: Blood shared most expanded thyroid clonotypes above 0.001. Ophthalmopathy was told apart from stable hyperthyroidism by a 13 V-J model.

After removal of 5 bases from V and 3 bases from J, the junction contained 14 bases not matched to a gene. CDR3 length: 17 amino acids. CDR1 is MNHNS, CDR2 SASEGT, per germline. The CDR3 regions of TCR beta were amplified from RNA transcripts. The TCR CDR3 first-round RT-PCR relied on the HTBI primer set. A single record per CDR3 protein comes from TCRdb applying MiXCR to the multiplex PCR reads. Counted here are a few hundred thousand distinct CDR3 sequences, 17% occurring once; the ten biggest clones make up 55% to 60%. Worth noting for this clonotype: Its antigen is not identified.

This receptor was identified in a woman in her sixties or seventies with Graves' ophthalmopathy. J is TRBJ1-2 and V is TRBV6-1; 8 nucleotides line up with TRBD1. The sequenced sample consisted of blood. DNA of the CDR3: TGTGCCAGCAGTCCCTTCCGGTTGACAGGGGATCACTATGGCTACACCTTC. Protein: CASSPFRLTGDHYGYTF.